The rows below give T cell receptor beta chains drawn from one sample of a study of shared clonotypes between healthy human individuals. The protocol was immunoSEQ multiplex PCR, while the TCRdb copy is restricted to in-frame clones and leaves out a portion. Of some 2,000,000 clones listed, approximately 95% are singletons. The source material was naive CD8+ T cells sorted from blood. These receptors all stem from a man between 18 and 35 years old in good health. The CDR3 runs from the conserved cysteine through the conserved F or W. D genes are given only for firm matches. Some rows have no size entry. The others give once, few or many, or a class for an expanded clone.

D,size,V,J,DNA,CDR3
TRBD1,-,TRBV7-9,TRBJ2-7,TGTGCCAGCAGCTCAACAGGGGGCGAGAGGTACTTC,CASSSTGGERYF
-,-,TRBV5-6,TRBJ2-7,TGTGCCAGCAGCTTTACGGCACAGGCCTCCTACGAGCAGTACTTC,CASSFTAQASYEQYF
-,-,TRBV19,TRBJ1-1,TGTGCCAGTAGGATAGGGGGAGCAAGCACTGAAGCTTTCTTT,CASRIGGASTEAFF
-,-,TRBV5-6,TRBJ1-6,TGTGCCAGCAGCCCCGGAGGATCCGTCCCGAATTCACCCCTCCACTTT,CASSPGGSVPNSPLHF
-,-,TRBV7-6,TRBJ2-3,TGTGCCAGCAGCTTAGCGCTGGACGAGGCCACAGATACGCAGTATTTT,CASSLALDEATDTQYF
-,once,TRBV6-1,TRBJ2-7,TGTGCCAGCAGTGAATTCGGGGCCTACGAGCAGTACTTC,CASSEFGAYEQYF
-,-,TRBV7-8,TRBJ1-4,TGTGCCAGCAGCTTGGATCCACAGCAGATTAATGAAAAACTGTTTTTT,CASSLDPQQINEKLFF
TRBD1,-,TRBV4-3,TRBJ2-7,TGCGCCAGCAGCCAAGATCTTGGACAGGGAAGGGATTACGAGCAGTACTTC,CASSQDLGQGRDYEQYF
-,-,TRBV10-1,TRBJ2-7,TGCGCCAGCAGTGGGGGCGAAGGTGAGCAGTACTTC,CASSGGEGEQYF
-,-,TRBV10-2,TRBJ2-2,TGCGCCAGCATCGAAGGGGCGCGGGCGGGCACCGGGGAGCTGTTTTTT,CASIEGARAGTGELFF
-,-,TRBV15,TRBJ1-6,TGTGCCACCACAGCGTCGGGTTCACCCCTCCACTTT,CATTASGSPLHF
TRBD1,few,TRBV5-1,TRBJ2-3,TGCGCCAGCAGCCCGGGACAGACCACAGATACGCAGTATTTT,CASSPGQTTDTQYF
-,-,TRBV14,TRBJ1-4,TGTGCCAGCAGCCCTGGGCACGAAAAACTGTTTTTT,CASSPGHEKLFF
-,-,TRBV19,TRBJ1-1,TGTGCCAGTAGTATAGGTGGCAGCACTGAAGCTTTCTTT,CASSIGGSTEAFF
-,-,TRBV7-3,TRBJ2-7,TGTGCCAGCAGCCCGACCGGGGGCGGGGAGCAGTACTTC,CASSPTGGGEQYF
-,-,TRBV4-1,TRBJ1-2,TGCGCCAGCAGCCAAACCCAGACAGTGACGACTGGCTACACCTTC,CASSQTQTVTTGYTF
-,-,TRBV29-1,TRBJ2-7,TGCAGCGTTGTTCAGGGATTTACCTACGAGCAGTACTTC,CSVVQGFTYEQYF
-,-,TRBV19,TRBJ1-4,TGTGCCAGTAGTACTCACCGGGCCACAAAGCGAGAAAAACTGTTTTTT,CASSTHRATKREKLFF
-,-,TRBV6-6,TRBJ1-5,TGTGCCAGCAGTTACAGTTCAGGCTATGGCAATCAGCCCCAGCATTTT,CASSYSSGYGNQPQHF
-,-,TRBV2,TRBJ2-4,TGTGCCAGCAGTGAGGGGCCTCCTAACATTCAGTACTTC,CASSEGPPNIQYF
-,-,TRBV6-5,TRBJ1-2,TGTGCCAGCAGTTACTCTGGGTATGGCTACACCTTC,CASSYSGYGYTF
-,-,TRBV7-6,TRBJ1-2,TGTGCCAGCAGCTCCCCGGGAAGGGAAATCGGCTACACCTTC,CASSSPGREIGYTF
-,-,TRBV11-2,TRBJ1-5,TGTGCCAGCAGCTTGGAATCCCAGGGCGGTCAGCCCCAGCATTTT,CASSLESQGGQPQHF
-,-,TRBV5-4,TRBJ1-1,TGTGCCAGCAGCTTGTCTCAGGACATGGCTGAAGCTTTCTTT,CASSLSQDMAEAFF
-,-,TRBV7-9,TRBJ1-2,TGTGCCAGCAGCTTAGCGCTCGGGGTCCGCTATGGCTACACCTTC,CASSLALGVRYGYTF
-,-,TRBV4-1,TRBJ1-5,TGCGCCAGCAGCCAAGAAGGCGCAGGCTATAGCAATCAGCCCCAGCATTTT,CASSQEGAGYSNQPQHF
TRBD2,-,TRBV7-6,TRBJ2-1,TGTGCCAGCAGCTTAGGTCGGGAGGGGTGGAATGAGCAGTTCTTC,CASSLGREGWNEQFF
-,-,TRBV7-9,TRBJ1-5,TGTGCCAGCAGCTTAGCAGGCGAGGATCAGCCCCAGCATTTT,CASSLAGEDQPQHF
-,-,TRBV2,TRBJ2-7,TGTGCCAGCAGTTTTGACAGGACGTACGAGCAGTACTTC,CASSFDRTYEQYF
-,-,TRBV21-1,TRBJ1-1,TGTGCCAGCAGGCGAGAAGGGACTGAAGCTTTCTTT,CASRREGTEAFF
-,-,TRBV28,TRBJ2-3,TGTGCCAGCAGCTTCCGTCTCACAGATACGCAGTATTTT,CASSFRLTDTQYF
TRBD1,-,TRBV15,TRBJ2-7,TGTGCCACCAGCAGAGTTGGGGCTTGGACAGGGGGGACCTACGAGCAGTACTTC,CATSRVGAWTGGTYEQYF
TRBD1,-,TRBV28,TRBJ1-2,TGTGCCAGCAGTCCAAACTGGGACAGCTATGGCTACACCTTC,CASSPNWDSYGYTF
-,once,TRBV9,TRBJ1-1,TGTGCCAGCAGCGTAGGCACGGTGAACACTGAAGCTTTCTTT,CASSVGTVNTEAFF
-,once,TRBV27,TRBJ2-2,TGTGCCAGCAGTTTATCTGGGTCAGGGGTCGGCGGGGAGCTGTTTTTT,CASSLSGSGVGGELFF
-,-,TRBV30,TRBJ1-1,TGTGCCTGGAGTGAAGAGGCATACACTGAAGCTTTCTTT,CAWSEEAYTEAFF
-,-,TRBV6-1,TRBJ2-1,TGTGCCAGCAGTACCTCCAGAGGCTCCTACAATGAGCAGTTCTTC,CASSTSRGSYNEQFF
-,-,TRBV28,TRBJ2-7,TGTGCCAGCAGTGACGTGACGGGGGTCTACGAGCAGTACTTC,CASSDVTGVYEQYF
-,-,TRBV6-6,TRBJ1-6,TGTGCCAGCTGGACACCGAATTCACCCCTCCACTTT,CASWTPNSPLHF
-,-,TRBV7-9,TRBJ1-3,TGTGCCAGCAGCTCATGGACAGAGCTAGGAAACACCATATATTTT,CASSSWTELGNTIYF
-,-,TRBV6-6,TRBJ1-1,TGTGCCAGCAGCGATCTAAGTAGGGTGAACACTGAAGCTTTCTTT,CASSDLSRVNTEAFF
TRBD2,-,TRBV7-9,TRBJ2-7,TGTGCCAGCAGCTTCTTCGTGGCTAGCGGACTCGCCTACGAGCAGTACTTC,CASSFFVASGLAYEQYF
-,-,TRBV9,TRBJ1-1,TGTGCCAGCAGCGTAGAGGGGGGGACCACTGAAGCTTTCTTT,CASSVEGGTTEAFF
TRBD1,-,TRBV15,TRBJ1-5,TGTGCCACCAGCAGAGATTCGACAGGGGGCAATCAGCCCCAGCATTTT,CATSRDSTGGNQPQHF
-,-,TRBV4-3,TRBJ1-4,TGCGCCAGCAGCCAAGTCCGGGACGTTAATGAAAAACTGTTTTTT,CASSQVRDVNEKLFF
TRBD2,-,TRBV6-1,TRBJ2-3,TGTGCCAGCAGAGGACTAGCGTCTCTCACAGATACGCAGTATTTT,CASRGLASLTDTQYF
TRBD2,-,TRBV5-4,TRBJ2-2,TGTGCCAGCAGCTTGGAACTAGCGGGGGGTTTAACCGGGGAGCTGTTTTTT,CASSLELAGGLTGELFF
-,-,TRBV11-1,TRBJ1-1,TGTGCCAGCAGCCCTAGGACAGCAATAAACACTGAAGCTTTCTTT,CASSPRTAINTEAFF
TRBD2,-,TRBV7-9,TRBJ2-1,TGTGCCAGCAGCTTAGCCAATGGCGGGAGGGACGACAATGAGCAGTTCTTC,CASSLANGGRDDNEQFF
-,-,TRBV15,TRBJ2-5,TGTGCCACCAGCAGCATAAACCGGGCGCAAGAGACCCAGTACTTC,CATSSINRAQETQYF
TRBD1,-,TRBV28,TRBJ1-2,TGTGCCAGCAGTTTACAGGGGGTTATTTTTGGCTACACCTTC,CASSLQGVIFGYTF
-,few,TRBV27,TRBJ1-5,TGTGCCAGCAGTTCCCTTCCAGGCCGCAATCAGCCCCAGCATTTT,CASSSLPGRNQPQHF
-,-,TRBV7-9,TRBJ2-7,TGTGCCAGCAGCATCCCTGTGGGGGTCGAGCAGTACTTC,CASSIPVGVEQYF